Listed here is a single TCR beta chain. The CDR3 has 15 residues. V dropped 2 bases and J dropped 1; count of bases not matched to a gene: 4. The germline V gene has CDR1 KGHSH and CDR2 LQKENI. Libraries were prepared by immunoSEQ multiplex PCR; TCRdb keeps only in-frame clonotypes and omits some of them. The sample records 350,000 to 450,000 clones, roughly 92% being singletons. The data derive from a study of blood T cell repertoires in COVID-19. The TCR was taken from a woman in her 40s who had been exposed to COVID-19. The rearrangement uses TRBV18 and TRBJ1-2, with 7 bases identical to TRBD1. Sequencing was carried out using PBMCs or T cells enriched from blood (not recorded which). The CDR3 DNA reads as TGTGCCAGCTCACCAACGGGACAGATTAACTATGGCTACACCTTC. Protein product: CASSPTGQINYGYTF.